This passage covers 5 T cell receptor beta chains from one sample sequenced in a study of CXCR3-negative and CXCR3-positive naive CD8 T cells. Whole-study results and caveats: CXCR3-negative naive cells had less hydrophobic TRB CDR3s than did CXCR3-positive naive cells.

Antigens for these TCRs are unknown. Preparation of TRB cDNA libraries relied on 5' RACE carrying UMI labels. TCRdb reworked the 5' RACE reads into one entry per CDR3 protein, no DNA. This sample's clone table lists about 60,000 distinct CDR3 sequences. The sample consisted of naive CXCR3+ CD8+ T cells from blood. The subset is: CD45RO-CCR7+CD27+CD95- naive CD8+ T cells expressing CXCR3 (TNR3+). These receptor sequences come from a human donor in good health. Some clones in this sample may be carry-over from other donors' samples.

The CDR3 loop is CASTYMSSGANVLTF. The gene calls are TRBV12-3 or TRBV12-4 and TRBJ2-6. The CDR3 is 15 amino acids.

The chain is built from TRBV3-1 and TRBJ2-2; TCRdb outputs TRBD2, but without DNA this stays unchecked. This CDR3 is built from 16 residues. Germline V gene sequence: CDR1 LGHDT, CDR2 YNNKEL (reference sequence). CDR3 sequence reads: CASSPGLAAYTGELFF. Based on the CDR3 plus reference TRBV3-1 and TRBJ2-2, the full variable domain is DTAVSQTPKYLVTQMGNDKSIKCEQNLGHDTMYWYKQDSKKFLKIMFSYNNKELIINETVPNRFSPKSPDKAHLNLHINSLELGDSAVYFCASSPGLAAYTGELFFGEGSRLTVL.

V gene TRBV7-9 combines with J gene TRBJ2-2; absent DNA, TCRdb's TRBD2 call cannot be checked. Per germline, CDR1 SEHNR and CDR2 FQNEAQ (reference sequence). The CDR3 runs 16 residues. This CDR3 is CASSLKQAVSLGELFF.

The chain combines TRBV28 with TRBJ1-1; checking the TCRdb D call of TRBD1 is not possible without DNA. CDR1 and CDR2 from the germline V gene are MDHEN and SYDVKM. The CDR3 spans 16 residues. This chain's CDR3 is CASSPRQGNWAPEAFF. The full variable domain, completed using reference TRBV28 and TRBJ1-1, is DVKVTQSSRYLVKRTGEKVFLECVQDMDHENMFWYRQDPGLGLRLIYFSYDVKMKEKGDIPEGYSVSREKKERFSLILESASTNQTSMYLCASSPRQGNWAPEAFFGQGTRLTVV.

The rearrangement uses TRBV7-9 and TRBJ2-1; checking the TCRdb D call of TRBD2 is not possible without DNA. Germline loops: CDR1 SEHNR, CDR2 FQNEAQ (reference sequence). The CDR3 is 16 amino acids. CDR3 protein: CASSFLTSGGDNEQFF.